This T cell receptor (beta chain) was recovered during a study of cytomegalovirus exposure and HLA in healthy donors. Findings and caveats of the study: Cytomegalovirus association was assigned to approximately 160 TCR beta chains. Subsequent analysis showed first-cohort TCR clusters tending to co-occur in some 120 validation repertoires. Reports described diagnosis of cytomegalovirus status by the classifier as highly specific and sensitive. It was confirmed in vitro that three of the CMV-associated chains were specific for CMV antigens.

Only in-frame clones appear in the TCRdb table, and some are missing; sequencing was by immunoSEQ multiplex PCR. The data contain 220,000 or so clones, approximately 80% of them seen just once; the ten biggest clones take up 11% to 15%. Trimming stripped 2 bases from V and 8 bases from J, with 15 bases between. From germline, CDR1 is SGHAT and CDR2 FQNNGV. The length of the CDR3 is 15 residues. Concerning this clone itself: Its matching antigen is unknown.

This chain links TRBV11-2 with TRBJ1-4, with D possibly TRBD1 on 6 matching bases. The receptor was isolated from a woman aged 25 to 39 in good health and CMV-seropositive. Material: PBMCs. This CDR3 is CASSLLPGVREKLFF. CDR3 DNA sequence: TGTGCCAGCAGCTTATTGCCAGGGGTTAGAGAAAAACTGTTTTTT.